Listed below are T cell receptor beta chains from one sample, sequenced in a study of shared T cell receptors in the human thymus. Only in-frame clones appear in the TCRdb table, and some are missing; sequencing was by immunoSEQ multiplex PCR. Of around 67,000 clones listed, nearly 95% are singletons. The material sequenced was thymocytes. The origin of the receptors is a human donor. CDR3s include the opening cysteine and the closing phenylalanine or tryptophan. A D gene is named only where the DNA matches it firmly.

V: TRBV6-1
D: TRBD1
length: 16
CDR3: CASSQVPGQASQPQHF

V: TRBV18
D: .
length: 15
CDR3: CASSPPKGGTGELFF

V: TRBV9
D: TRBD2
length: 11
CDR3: CASGEGYEQYF

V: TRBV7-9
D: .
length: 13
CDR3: CASSQDGNSPLHF

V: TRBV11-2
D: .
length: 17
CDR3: CASSPICTRGTGNTIYF

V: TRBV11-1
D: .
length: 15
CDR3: CASSQGGERAGELFF

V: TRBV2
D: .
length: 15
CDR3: CASRGRLDPAGEQYF

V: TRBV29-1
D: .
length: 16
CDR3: CSVMGGATGAPREQFF

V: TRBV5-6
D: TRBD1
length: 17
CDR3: CASSLDFQGVNTGELFF

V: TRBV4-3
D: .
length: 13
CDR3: CASSQDSNCEAFF

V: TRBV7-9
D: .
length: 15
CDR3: CASSVNRGEGNTIYF

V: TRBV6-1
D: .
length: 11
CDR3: CASLLYNEQFF

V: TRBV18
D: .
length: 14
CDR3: CASSRKDRGETQYF

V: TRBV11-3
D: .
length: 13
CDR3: CASSLRVSTEAFF

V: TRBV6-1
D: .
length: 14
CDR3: CASSEASSSYEQYF

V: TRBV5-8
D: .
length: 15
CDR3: CASSLAQGFNYGYTF

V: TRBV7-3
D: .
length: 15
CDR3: CASSLVPTDTGELFF

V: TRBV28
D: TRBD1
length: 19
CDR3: CASSLRVSRTGGTGNTIYF

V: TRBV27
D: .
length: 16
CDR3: CASSLEAGGADQPQHF

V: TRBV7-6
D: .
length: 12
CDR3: CASSHKKETQYF

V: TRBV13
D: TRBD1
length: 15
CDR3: CASSLISGQADEQYF

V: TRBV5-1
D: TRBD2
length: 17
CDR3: CASMASGLAGGHAEQFF

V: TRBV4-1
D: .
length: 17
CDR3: CASSQRTAPGSGNTIYF

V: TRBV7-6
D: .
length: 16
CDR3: CASSLGKQAANEKLFF

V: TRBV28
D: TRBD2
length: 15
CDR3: CASKRGVQMAYEQYF

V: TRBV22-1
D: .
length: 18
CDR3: CPGSDPTETGQRGYGYTF

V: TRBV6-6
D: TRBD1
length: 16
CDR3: CASSQGQRYSGNTIYF

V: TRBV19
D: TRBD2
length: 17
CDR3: CASSIPLLAGGTDTQYF

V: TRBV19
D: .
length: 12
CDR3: CASNPGGVDKFF

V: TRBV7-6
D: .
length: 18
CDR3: CASSNQPYFQEVNQPQHF

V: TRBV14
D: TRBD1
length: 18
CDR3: CASSQIFQGAGMNTEAFF

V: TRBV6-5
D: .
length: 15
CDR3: CASSYRDGSSYEQYF

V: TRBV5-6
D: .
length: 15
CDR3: CASSGRTRNTDTQYF

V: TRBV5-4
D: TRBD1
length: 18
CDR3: CASSLFWWTGGAGYGYTF

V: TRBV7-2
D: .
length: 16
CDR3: CASTEGGRRMNTEAFF

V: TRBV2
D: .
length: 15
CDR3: CASRGPGLNTGELFF

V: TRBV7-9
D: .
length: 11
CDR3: CASSLNTEQYF

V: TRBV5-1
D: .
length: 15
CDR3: CASSPLTGETDTQYF

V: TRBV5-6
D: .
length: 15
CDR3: CASSSQGHHIGGYTF

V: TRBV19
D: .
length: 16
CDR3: CASSIKGEPANTEAFF

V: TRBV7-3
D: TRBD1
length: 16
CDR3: CASSGGQGMGGNTIYF

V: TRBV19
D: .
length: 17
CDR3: CASSTPTPQLEKNIQYF

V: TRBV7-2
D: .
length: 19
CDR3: CASSFHSPVAAGITGELFF

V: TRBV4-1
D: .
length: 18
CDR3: CASSQAGVGGFGNQPQHF